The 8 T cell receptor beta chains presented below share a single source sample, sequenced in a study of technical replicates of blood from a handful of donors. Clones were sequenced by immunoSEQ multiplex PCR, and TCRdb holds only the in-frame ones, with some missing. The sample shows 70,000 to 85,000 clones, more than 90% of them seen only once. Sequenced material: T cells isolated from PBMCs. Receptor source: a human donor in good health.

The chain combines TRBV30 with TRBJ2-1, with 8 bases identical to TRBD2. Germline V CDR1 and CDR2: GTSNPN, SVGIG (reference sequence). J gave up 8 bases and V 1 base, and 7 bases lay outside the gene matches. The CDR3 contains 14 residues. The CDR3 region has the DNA TGTGCCTGGAGTGAGGAGCGGGAGTACGATGAGCAGTTCTTC. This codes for CAWSEEREYDEQFF. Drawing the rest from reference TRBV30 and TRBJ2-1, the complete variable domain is SQTIHQWPATLVQPVGSPLSLECTVEGTSNPNLYWYRQAAGRGLQLLFYSVGIGQISSEVPQNLSASRPQDRQFILSSKKLLLSDSGFYLCAWSEEREYDEQFFGPGTRLTVL.

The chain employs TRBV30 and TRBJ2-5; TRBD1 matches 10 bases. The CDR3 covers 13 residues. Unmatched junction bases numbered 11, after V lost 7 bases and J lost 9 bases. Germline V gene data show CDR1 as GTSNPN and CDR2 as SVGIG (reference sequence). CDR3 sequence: CASLPTGGEPQYF. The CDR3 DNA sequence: TGTGCCTCCCTCCCGACAGGGGGCGAGCCCCAGTACTTC.

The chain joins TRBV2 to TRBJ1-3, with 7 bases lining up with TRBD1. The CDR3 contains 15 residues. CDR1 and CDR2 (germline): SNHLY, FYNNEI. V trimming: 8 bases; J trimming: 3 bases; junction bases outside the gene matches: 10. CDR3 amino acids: CASGGQGEDGNTIYF. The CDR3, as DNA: TGTGCCAGCGGGGGGCAGGGGGAAGATGGAAACACCATATATTTT. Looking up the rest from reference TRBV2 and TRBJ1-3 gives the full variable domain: EPEVTQTPSHQVTQMGQEVILRCVPISNHLYFYWYRQILGQKVEFLVSFYNNEISEKSEIFDDQFSVERPDGSNFTLKIRSTKLEDSAMYFCASGGQGEDGNTIYFGEGSWLTVV.

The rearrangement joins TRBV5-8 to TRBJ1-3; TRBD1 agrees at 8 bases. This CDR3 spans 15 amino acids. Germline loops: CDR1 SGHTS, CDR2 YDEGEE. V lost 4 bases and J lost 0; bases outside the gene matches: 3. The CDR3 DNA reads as TGTGCCAGCAGCGGAACAGGGGGCTCTGGAAACACCATATATTTT. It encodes CASSGTGGSGNTIYF. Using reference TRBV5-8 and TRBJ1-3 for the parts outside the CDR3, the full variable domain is EAGVTQSPTHLIKTRGQQATLRCSPISGHTSVYWYQQALGLGLQFLLWYDEGEERNRGNFPPRFSGRQFPNYSSELNVNALELEDSALYLCASSGTGGSGNTIYFGEGSWLTVV.

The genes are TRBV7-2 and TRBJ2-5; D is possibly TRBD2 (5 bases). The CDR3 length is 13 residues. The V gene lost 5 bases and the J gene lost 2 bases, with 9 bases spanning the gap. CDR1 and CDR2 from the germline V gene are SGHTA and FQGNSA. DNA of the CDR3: TGTGCCAGCAGCATGAGGGAGCAAGAGACCCAGTACTTC. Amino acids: CASSMREQETQYF. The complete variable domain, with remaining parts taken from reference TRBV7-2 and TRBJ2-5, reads GAGVSQSPSNKVTEKGKDVELRCDPISGHTALYWYRQSLGQGLEFLIYFQGNSAPDKSGLPSDRFSAERTGGSVSTLTIQRTQQEDSAVYLCASSMREQETQYFGPGTRLLVL.

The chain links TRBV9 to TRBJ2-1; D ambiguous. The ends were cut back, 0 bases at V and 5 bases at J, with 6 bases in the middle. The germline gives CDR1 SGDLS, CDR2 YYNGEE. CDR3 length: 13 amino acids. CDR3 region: CASSVEQDNEQFF. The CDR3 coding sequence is TGTGCCAGCAGCGTAGAGCAGGACAATGAGCAGTTCTTC.

The CDR3 loop reads CASSSTSGGPDTQYF. Here the CDR3 DNA reads TGTGCCAGCAGCTCAACTAGCGGGGGACCAGATACGCAGTATTTT. V usage is TRBV5-4 and J usage is TRBJ2-3, with 11 positions matching TRBD2. Trimming removed 3 bases from V and 4 bases from J; junction bases left unmatched: 4. Looked up from germline, CDR1 is SGHNT and CDR2 is YYREEE (reference sequence). This CDR3 has 15 amino acids.

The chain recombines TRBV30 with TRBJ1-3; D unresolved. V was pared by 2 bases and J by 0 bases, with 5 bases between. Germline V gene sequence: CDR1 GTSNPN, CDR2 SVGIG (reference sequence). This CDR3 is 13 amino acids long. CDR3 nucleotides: TGTGCCTGGAGTCGGGTCTCTGGAAACACCATATATTTT. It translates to CAWSRVSGNTIYF.